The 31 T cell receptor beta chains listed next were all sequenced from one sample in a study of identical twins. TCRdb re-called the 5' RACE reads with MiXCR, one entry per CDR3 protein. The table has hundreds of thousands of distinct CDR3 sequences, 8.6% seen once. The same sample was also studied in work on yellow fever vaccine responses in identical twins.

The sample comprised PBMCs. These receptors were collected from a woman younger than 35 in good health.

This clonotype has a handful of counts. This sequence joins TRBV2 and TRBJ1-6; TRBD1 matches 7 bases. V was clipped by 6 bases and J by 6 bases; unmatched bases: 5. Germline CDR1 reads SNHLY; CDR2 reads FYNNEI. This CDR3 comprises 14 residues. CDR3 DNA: TGTGCCAGCAGCGAGACAGGGTCTAATTCACCCCTCCACTTT. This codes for CASSETGSNSPLHF.

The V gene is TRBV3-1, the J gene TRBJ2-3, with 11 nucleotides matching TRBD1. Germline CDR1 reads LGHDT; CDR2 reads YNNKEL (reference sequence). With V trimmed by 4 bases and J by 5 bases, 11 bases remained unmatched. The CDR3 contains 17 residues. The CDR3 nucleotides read TGTGCCAGCAGCCCCCTTCATACCGGGACAGGGGGAGATACGCAGTATTTT. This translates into CASSPLHTGTGGDTQYF.

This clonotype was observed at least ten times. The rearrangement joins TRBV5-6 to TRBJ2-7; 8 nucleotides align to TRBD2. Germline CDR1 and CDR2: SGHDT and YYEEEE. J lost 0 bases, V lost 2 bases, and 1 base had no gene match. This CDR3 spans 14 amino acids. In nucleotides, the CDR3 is TGTGCCAGCAGCTTCCGGGAGGGCTCCTACGAGCAGTACTTC. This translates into CASSFREGSYEQYF.

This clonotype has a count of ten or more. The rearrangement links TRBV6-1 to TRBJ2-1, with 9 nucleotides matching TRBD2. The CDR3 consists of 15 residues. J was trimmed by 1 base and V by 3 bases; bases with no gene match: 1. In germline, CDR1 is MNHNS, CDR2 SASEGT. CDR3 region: CASSEAGGSYNEQFF. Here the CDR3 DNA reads TGTGCCAGCAGTGAGGCGGGAGGGTCCTACAATGAGCAGTTCTTC.

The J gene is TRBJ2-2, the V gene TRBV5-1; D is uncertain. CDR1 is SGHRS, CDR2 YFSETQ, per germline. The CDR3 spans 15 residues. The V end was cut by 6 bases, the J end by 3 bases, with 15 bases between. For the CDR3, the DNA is TGCGCCAGCACTAGTCTGGGAAGCGACACCGGGGAGCTGTTTTTT. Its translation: CASTSLGSDTGELFF.

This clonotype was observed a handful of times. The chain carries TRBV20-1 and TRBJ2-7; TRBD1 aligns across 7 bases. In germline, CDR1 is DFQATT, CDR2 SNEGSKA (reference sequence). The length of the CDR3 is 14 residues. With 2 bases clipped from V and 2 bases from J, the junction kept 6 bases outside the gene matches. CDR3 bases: TGCAGTGCTAGACAAGACAGGGCCCCCTACGAGCAGTACTTC. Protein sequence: CSARQDRAPYEQYF.

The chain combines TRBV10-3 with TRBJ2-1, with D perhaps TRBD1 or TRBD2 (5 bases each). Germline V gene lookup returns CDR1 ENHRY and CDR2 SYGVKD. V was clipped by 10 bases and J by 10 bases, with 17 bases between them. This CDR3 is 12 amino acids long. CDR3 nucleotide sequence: TGTGCCACCCACGGGGCGGGTGGGGAGCAGTTCTTC. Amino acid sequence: CATHGAGGEQFF.

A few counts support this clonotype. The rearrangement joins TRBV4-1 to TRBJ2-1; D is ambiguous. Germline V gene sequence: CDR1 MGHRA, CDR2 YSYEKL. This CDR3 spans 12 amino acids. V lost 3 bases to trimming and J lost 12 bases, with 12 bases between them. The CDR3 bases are TGCGCCAGCAGCCAGATATTTGGGTTGCAGTTCTTC. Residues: CASSQIFGLQFF.

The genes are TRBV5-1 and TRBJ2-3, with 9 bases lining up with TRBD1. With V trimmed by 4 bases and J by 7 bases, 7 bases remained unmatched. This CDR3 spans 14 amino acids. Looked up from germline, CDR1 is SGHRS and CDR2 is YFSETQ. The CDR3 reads CASSPGTGLNTQYF. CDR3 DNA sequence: TGCGCCAGCAGCCCCGGGACAGGGTTAAATACGCAGTATTTT. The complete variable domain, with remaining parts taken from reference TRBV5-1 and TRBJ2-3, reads KAGVTQTPRYLIKTRGQQVTLSCSPISGHRSVSWYQQTPGQGLQFLFEYFSETQRNKGNFPGRFSGRQFSNSRSEMNVSTLELGDSALYLCASSPGTGLNTQYFGPGTRLTVL.

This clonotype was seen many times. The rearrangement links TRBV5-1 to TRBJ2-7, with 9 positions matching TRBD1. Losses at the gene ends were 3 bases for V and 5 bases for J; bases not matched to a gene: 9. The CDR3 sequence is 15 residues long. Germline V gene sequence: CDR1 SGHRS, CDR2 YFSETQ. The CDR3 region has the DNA TGCGCCAGCAGCTCTCAGGGACAGGGAGTAAACGAGCAGTACTTC. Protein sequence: CASSSQGQGVNEQYF.

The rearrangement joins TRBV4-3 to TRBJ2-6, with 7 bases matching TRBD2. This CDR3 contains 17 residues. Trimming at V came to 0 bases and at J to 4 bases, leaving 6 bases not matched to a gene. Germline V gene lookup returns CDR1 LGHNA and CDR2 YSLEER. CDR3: CASSQERRGGGANVLTF. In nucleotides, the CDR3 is TGCGCCAGCAGCCAAGAGCGAAGGGGAGGGGGGGCCAACGTCCTGACTTTC.

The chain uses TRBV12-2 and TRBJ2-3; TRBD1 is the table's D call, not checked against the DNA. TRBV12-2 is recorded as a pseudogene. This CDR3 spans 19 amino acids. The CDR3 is CASRLASHRGRWSTDTQYF. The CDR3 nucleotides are TGTGCAAGTCGCTTAGCATCCCACCGGGGGAGATGGAGCACAGATACGCAGTATTTT.

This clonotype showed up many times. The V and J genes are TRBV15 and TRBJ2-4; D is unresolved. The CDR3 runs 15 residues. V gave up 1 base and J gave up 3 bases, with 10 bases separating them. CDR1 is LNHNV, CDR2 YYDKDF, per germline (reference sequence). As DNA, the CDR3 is TGTGCCACCAGCAGAGTGGGCACGGGCAAAAACATTCAGTACTTC. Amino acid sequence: CATSRVGTGKNIQYF.

The CDR3: CASSLGFHQPQHF. The CDR3 DNA follows: TGTGCCAGCAGCTTAGGGTTCCATCAGCCCCAGCATTTT. The V gene is TRBV7-2, the J gene TRBJ1-5, with unresolved D. V was pared by 1 base and J by 5 bases, with 6 bases between. Germline CDR1 and CDR2: SGHTA and FQGNSA. The CDR3 extends over 13 amino acids.

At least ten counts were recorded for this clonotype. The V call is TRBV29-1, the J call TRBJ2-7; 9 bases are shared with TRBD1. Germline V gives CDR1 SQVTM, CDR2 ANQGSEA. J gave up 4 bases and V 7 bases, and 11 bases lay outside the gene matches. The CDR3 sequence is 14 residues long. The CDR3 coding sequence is TGCAGCGCCCGAGGGACAGGGCAGAGGTACGAGCAGTACTTC. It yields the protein CSARGTGQRYEQYF.

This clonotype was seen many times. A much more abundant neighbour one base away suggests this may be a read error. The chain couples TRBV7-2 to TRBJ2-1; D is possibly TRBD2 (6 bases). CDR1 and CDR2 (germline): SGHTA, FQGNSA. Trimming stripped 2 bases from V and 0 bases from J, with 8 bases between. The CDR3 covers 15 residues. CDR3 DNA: TGTGCCAGCAGCTTAATCGGGAGCTCCTACAATGAGCAGTTCTTC. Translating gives CASSLIGSSYNEQFF. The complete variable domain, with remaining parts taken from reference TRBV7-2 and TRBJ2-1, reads GAGVSQSPSNKVTEKGKDVELRCDPISGHTALYWYRQSLGQGLEFLIYFQGNSAPDKSGLPSDRFSAERTGGSVSTLTIQRTQQEDSAVYLCASSLIGSSYNEQFFGPGTRLTVL.

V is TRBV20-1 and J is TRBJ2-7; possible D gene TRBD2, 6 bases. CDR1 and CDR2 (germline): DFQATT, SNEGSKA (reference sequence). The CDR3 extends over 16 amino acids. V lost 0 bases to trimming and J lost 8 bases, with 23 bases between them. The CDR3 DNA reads TGCAGTGCTAGAGATTTTCTAGCGCCAAACTTACGAAAGCAGTACTTC. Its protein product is CSARDFLAPNLRKQYF.

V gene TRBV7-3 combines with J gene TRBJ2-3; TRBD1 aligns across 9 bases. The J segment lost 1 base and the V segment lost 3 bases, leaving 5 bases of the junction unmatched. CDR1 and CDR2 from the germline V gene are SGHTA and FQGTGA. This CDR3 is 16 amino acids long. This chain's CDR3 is CASSLGGQGRTDTQYF. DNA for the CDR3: TGTGCCAGCAGCTTGGGGGGACAGGGACGCACAGATACGCAGTATTTT.

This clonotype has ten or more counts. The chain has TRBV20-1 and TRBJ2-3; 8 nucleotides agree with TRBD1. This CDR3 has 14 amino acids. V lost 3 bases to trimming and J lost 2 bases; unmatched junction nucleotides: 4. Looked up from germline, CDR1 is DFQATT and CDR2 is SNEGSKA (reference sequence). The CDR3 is CSARRTGYTDTQYF. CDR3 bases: TGCAGTGCTAGGCGGACAGGGTACACAGATACGCAGTATTTT.

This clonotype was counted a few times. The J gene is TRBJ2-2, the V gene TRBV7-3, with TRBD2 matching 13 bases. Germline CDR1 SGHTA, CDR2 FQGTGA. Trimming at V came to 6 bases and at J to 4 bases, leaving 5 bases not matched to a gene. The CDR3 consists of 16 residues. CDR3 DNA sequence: TGTGCCAGCAGACTAGCGGGGGGGCCGACCACCGGGGAGCTGTTTTTT. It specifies CASRLAGGPTTGELFF. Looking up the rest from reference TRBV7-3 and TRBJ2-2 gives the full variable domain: GAGVSQTPSNKVTEKGKYVELRCDPISGHTALYWYRQSLGQGPEFLIYFQGTGAADDSGLPNDRFFAVRPEGSVSTLKIQRTERGDSAVYLCASRLAGGPTTGELFFGEGSRLTVL.

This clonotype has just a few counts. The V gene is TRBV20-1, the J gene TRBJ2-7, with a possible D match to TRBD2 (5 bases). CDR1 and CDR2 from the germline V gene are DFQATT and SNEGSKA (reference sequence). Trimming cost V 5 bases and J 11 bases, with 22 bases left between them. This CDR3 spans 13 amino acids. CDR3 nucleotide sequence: TGCAGTGCTGGCCCCGACCGTCCGGGAAGGGAGTACTTC. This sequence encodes CSAGPDRPGREYF.

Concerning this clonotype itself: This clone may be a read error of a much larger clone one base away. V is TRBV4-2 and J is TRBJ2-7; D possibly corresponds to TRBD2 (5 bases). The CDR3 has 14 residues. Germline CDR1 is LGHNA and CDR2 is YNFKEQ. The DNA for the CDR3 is TGTGCCCGCAGCCGGGAAGCTAGGGTGTACGAGCAGTACTTC. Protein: CARSREARVYEQYF.

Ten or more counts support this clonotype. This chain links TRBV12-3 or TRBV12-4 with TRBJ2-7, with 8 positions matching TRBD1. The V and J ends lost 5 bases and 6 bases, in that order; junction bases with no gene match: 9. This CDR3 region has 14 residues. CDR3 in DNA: TGTGCCAGCAGTCTAGACAGGGGTCTGGGCGAGCAGTACTTC. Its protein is CASSLDRGLGEQYF.

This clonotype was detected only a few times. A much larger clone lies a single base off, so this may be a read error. The CDR3 DNA reads as TGTGCCAGCAGCCAAGTCGGGGAGCAGTTCTTC. Amino acid sequence: CASSQVGEQFF. The chain uses TRBV3-1 and TRBJ2-1; D ambiguous. Germline V gene data show CDR1 as LGHDT and CDR2 as YNNKEL (reference sequence). The CDR3 covers 11 residues. V shed 1 base and J shed 10 bases, with 5 bases lying between them.

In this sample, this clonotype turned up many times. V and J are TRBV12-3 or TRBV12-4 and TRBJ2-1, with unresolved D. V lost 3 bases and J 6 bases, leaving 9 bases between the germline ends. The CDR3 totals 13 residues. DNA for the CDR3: TGTGCCAGCAGTTTCCCCCCTGCCAATGAGCAGTTCTTC. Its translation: CASSFPPANEQFF.

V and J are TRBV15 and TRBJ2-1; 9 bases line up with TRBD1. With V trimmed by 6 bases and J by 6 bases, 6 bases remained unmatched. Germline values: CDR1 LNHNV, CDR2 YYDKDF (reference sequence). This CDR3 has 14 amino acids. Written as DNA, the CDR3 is TGTGCCACCAGACGGACAGGGGTGGGCAATGAGCAGTTCTTC. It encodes CATRRTGVGNEQFF.

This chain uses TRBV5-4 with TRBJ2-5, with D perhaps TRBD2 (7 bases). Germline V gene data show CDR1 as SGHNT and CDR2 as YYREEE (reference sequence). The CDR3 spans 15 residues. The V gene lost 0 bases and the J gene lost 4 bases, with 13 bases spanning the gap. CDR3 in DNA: TGTGCCAGCAGCTTGGAGGCGGGGGCCCCAGAGACCCAGTACTTC. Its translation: CASSLEAGAPETQYF.

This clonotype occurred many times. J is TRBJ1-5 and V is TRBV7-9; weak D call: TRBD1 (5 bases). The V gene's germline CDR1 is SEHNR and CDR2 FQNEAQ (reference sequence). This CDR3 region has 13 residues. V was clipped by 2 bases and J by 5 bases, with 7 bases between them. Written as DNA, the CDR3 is TGTGCCAGCAGCTTATCGGGGGATCAGCCCCAGCATTTT. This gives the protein CASSLSGDQPQHF.

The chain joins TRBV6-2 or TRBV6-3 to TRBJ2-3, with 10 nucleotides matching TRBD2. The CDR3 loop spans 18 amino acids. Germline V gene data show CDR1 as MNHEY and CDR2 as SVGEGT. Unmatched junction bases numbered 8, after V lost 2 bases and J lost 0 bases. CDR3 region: CASSYEASGSASTDTQYF. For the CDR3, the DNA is TGTGCCAGCAGTTACGAGGCTAGCGGGAGTGCTAGCACAGATACGCAGTATTTT.

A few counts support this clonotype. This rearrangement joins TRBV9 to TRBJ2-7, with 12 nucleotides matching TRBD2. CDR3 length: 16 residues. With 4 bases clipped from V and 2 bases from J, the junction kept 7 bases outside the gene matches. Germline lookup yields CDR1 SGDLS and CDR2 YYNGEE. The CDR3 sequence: CASSFGTSGQTYEQYF. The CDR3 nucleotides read TGTGCCAGCAGCTTTGGGACTAGCGGGCAGACCTACGAGCAGTACTTC.

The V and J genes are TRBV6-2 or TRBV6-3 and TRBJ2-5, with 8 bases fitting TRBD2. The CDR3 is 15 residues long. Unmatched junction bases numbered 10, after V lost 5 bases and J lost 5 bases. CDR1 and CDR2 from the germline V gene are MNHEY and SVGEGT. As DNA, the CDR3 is TGTGCCAGCAGTAGTTCAAGCGGGAGAGCTGAGACCCAGTACTTC. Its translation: CASSSSSGRAETQYF.